A single sample is the source of the 24 T cell receptor beta chains below, sequenced in a study of neurological immune-mediated disorders. TCRdb itself ran the 5' RACE reads through MiXCR, one entry per CDR3 protein. Here the sample spans under 80,000 distinct CDR3 sequences, about 14% being singletons. The sequenced sample was PBMCs. These receptors all come from a woman in her forties or fifties in good health.

This clonotype occurred a few times. The chain employs TRBV12-3 or TRBV12-4 and TRBJ2-1; D is ambiguous. The CDR3 is 12 amino acids. V gave up 5 bases and J gave up 10 bases, with 12 bases separating them. CDR3 in amino acids: CASSLDSPEQFF. The CDR3 DNA reads as TGTGCCAGCAGTCTCGACTCCCCAGAGCAGTTCTTC.

This clonotype was counted a few times. The chain combines TRBV5-1 with TRBJ1-4; 9 bases align to TRBD1. The V and J ends lost 4 bases and 5 bases, in that order; junction bases with no gene match: 6. CDR1 is SGHRS, CDR2 YFSETQ, per germline. CDR3 length: 15 amino acids. The chain's CDR3 is CASSKSTGGNEKLFF. The CDR3 DNA sequence: TGCGCCAGCAGCAAATCGACAGGGGGGAATGAAAAACTGTTTTTT.

This clonotype was detected many times. The chain recombines TRBV5-1 with TRBJ2-5; tentatively, D is TRBD1 (6 bases). The ends were cut back, 4 bases at V and 3 bases at J, with 10 bases in the middle. Germline assignment: CDR1 SGHRS and CDR2 YFSETQ. This CDR3 spans 13 amino acids. The CDR3 sequence is CASSPRQEETQYF. CDR3 DNA sequence: TGCGCCAGCAGCCCACGACAGGAAGAGACCCAGTACTTC.

The chain couples TRBV12-3 or TRBV12-4 to TRBJ2-7; 8 bases are shared with TRBD1. The junction had 4 bases not matched to a gene; V was cut back by 4 bases and J by 2 bases. This CDR3 has 14 amino acids. This chain's CDR3 is CASSSRQGTYEQYF. In DNA, the CDR3 is TGTGCCAGCAGTTCCAGACAGGGGACCTACGAGCAGTACTTC.

This clonotype was detected ten times or more. This chain uses TRBV20-1 with TRBJ2-1, with 7 bases fitting TRBD2. This CDR3 is 15 amino acids long. V gave up 0 bases and J gave up 10 bases; unmatched junction bases: 12. Germline V gives CDR1 DFQATT, CDR2 SNEGSKA (reference sequence). CDR3 loop: CSAREGGSSSSEQFF. DNA of the CDR3: TGCAGTGCTAGAGAGGGCGGGAGCTCTTCGAGCGAGCAGTTCTTC.

This clonotype occurred many times. The chain uses TRBV5-1 and TRBJ1-5; D is uncertain. Trimming cost V 5 bases and J 1 base, with 7 bases left between them. The germline gives CDR1 SGHRS, CDR2 YFSETQ. The CDR3 runs 13 residues. DNA of the CDR3: TGCGCCAGCAGAACGGAGAGCAATCAGCCCCAGCATTTT. Protein: CASRTESNQPQHF.

This clonotype was detected ten times or more. V and J are TRBV28 and TRBJ2-7, with D perhaps being TRBD1 or TRBD2 (5 bases each). Trimming cost V 5 bases and J 3 bases, with 17 bases left between them. This CDR3 comprises 15 residues. Germline V CDR1 and CDR2: MDHEN, SYDVKM. The DNA of the CDR3 is TGTGCCAGCAGTCCGCCGGAGAAGAGGGGCTACGAGCAGTACTTC. Translation: CASSPPEKRGYEQYF. The whole variable domain, remainder taken from reference TRBV28 and TRBJ2-7, is DVKVTQSSRYLVKRTGEKVFLECVQDMDHENMFWYRQDPGLGLRLIYFSYDVKMKEKGDIPEGYSVSREKKERFSLILESASTNQTSMYLCASSPPEKRGYEQYFGPGTRLTVT.

This clonotype came up many times. This chain uses TRBV12-3 or TRBV12-4 with TRBJ2-2; D remains unclear. V was pared by 5 bases and J by 6 bases, with 10 bases between. The CDR3 consists of 13 residues. The CDR3 loop is CASSLFGAGELFF. The CDR3 DNA reads TGTGCCAGCAGTCTCTTTGGGGCCGGGGAGCTGTTTTTT.

The table lists this clonotype with many counts. The chain uses TRBV7-9 and TRBJ2-7; tentatively, D is TRBD1 (5 bases). With 5 bases removed from V and 3 bases from J, the gap between germline ends came to 8 bases. Germline CDR1 is SEHNR and CDR2 is FQNEAQ (reference sequence). The CDR3 consists of 12 residues. In nucleotides, the CDR3 is TGTGCCAGCAGCCTCAGGGTCTACGAGCAGTACTTC. Translation gives CASSLRVYEQYF.

The chain combines TRBV7-2 with TRBJ1-2, with unresolved D. The CDR3 contains 14 residues. Germline-derived CDR1 and CDR2 are SGHTA and FQGNSA. Trimming took off 8 bases at V and 11 bases at J, with 24 bases between the two ends. In DNA, the CDR3 is TGTGCCAGCGGCTCACGGACGAACTGTGAAGAATACACCTTC. Encoded protein: CASGSRTNCEEYTF.

This clonotype was recorded at least ten times. In nucleotides, the CDR3 is TGTGCCAGCAGAACGAACGCAGATACGCAGTATTTT. Encoded protein: CASRTNADTQYF. The chain couples TRBV6-5 to TRBJ2-3; D unresolved. The CDR3 has 12 residues. Per germline, CDR1 MNHEY and CDR2 SVGAGI. V shed 6 bases and J shed 4 bases, with 8 bases lying between them.

This clonotype was counted a few times. The chain combines TRBV5-1 with TRBJ2-2; 13 nucleotides line up with TRBD2. From germline, CDR1 is SGHRS and CDR2 YFSETQ. The ends lost 3 bases at V and 7 bases at J; junction bases unmatched: 3. This CDR3 comprises 15 residues. CDR3 sequence reads: CASSWTSGSGGELFF. The DNA of the CDR3 is TGCGCCAGCAGCTGGACTAGCGGGAGCGGCGGGGAGCTGTTTTTT.

Remarks on this clonotype: The germline gene is not matched at one end of the junction; a read error may be the cause. The chain employs TRBV24-1 and TRBJ2-5, with D maybe TRBD2 (5 bases). The CDR3 is 14 residues long. CDR1 is KGHDR and CDR2 is SFDVKD in the germline V gene. CDR3 nucleotide sequence: TGTGCCACCAGTGAAGGTCAAGGTTGGGAGAGCCAGTACTTC. This codes for CATSEGQGWESQYF.

This clonotype has at least ten counts. The chain carries TRBV7-2 and TRBJ2-5; the match to TRBD2 covers 10 bases. CDR3 size: 14 residues. Germline CDR1 reads SGHTA; CDR2 reads FQGNSA. Trimming took 2 bases from V and 5 from J; bases not matched to a gene: 2. This chain's CDR3 is CASSLRAGGETQYF. As DNA, the CDR3 is TGTGCCAGCAGCTTACGAGCGGGGGGGGAGACCCAGTACTTC.

This clonotype is labeled medium-sized (0.01 to 0.1%). The rearrangement links TRBV28 to TRBJ1-2; TRBD1 agrees at 8 bases. V trimming: 9 bases; J trimming: 6 bases; junction bases outside the gene matches: 12. The CDR3 has 14 amino acids. Germline V CDR1 and CDR2: MDHEN, SYDVKM. The CDR3 spells CARQPGGWENGYTF. CDR3 DNA: TGTGCCAGACAACCAGGGGGCTGGGAGAATGGCTACACCTTC.

The chain has TRBV5-1 and TRBJ2-2; D call uncertain. Germline V gene data show CDR1 as SGHRS and CDR2 as YFSETQ. This CDR3 is built from 15 residues. V gave up 4 bases and J gave up 6 bases, with 16 bases separating them. CDR3: CASSTKDPESGELFF. The CDR3 DNA sequence: TGCGCCAGCAGCACCAAAGACCCCGAGTCCGGGGAGCTGTTTTTT.

This clonotype was picked up many times. The V call is TRBV28, the J call TRBJ1-2, with D hard to call. Germline loops: CDR1 MDHEN, CDR2 SYDVKM. The CDR3 spans 17 residues. V lost 5 bases to trimming and J lost 2 bases, with 21 bases between them. The CDR3 DNA is TGTGCCAGCAGTCGGTTTAAATCGGGCCGATTGAACTATGGCTACACCTTC. Residues: CASSRFKSGRLNYGYTF.

This clonotype appeared many times. The rearrangement links TRBV29-1 to TRBJ1-2; maybe TRBD1 (5 bases). The CDR3 contains 13 residues. Trimming left V 2 bases short and J 4 bases short, with 11 bases between. The germline V gene encodes CDR1 SQVTM and CDR2 ANQGSEA. The CDR3 protein is CSVEPGQSYGYTF. As DNA, the CDR3 is TGCAGCGTTGAACCTGGACAATCCTATGGCTACACCTTC.

This clonotype showed up many times. The chain is built from TRBV6-6 and TRBJ1-6, with TRBD1 matching over 9 bases. J lost 9 bases, V lost 6 bases, and 6 bases had no gene match. CDR1 MNHNY and CDR2 SVGAGI come from the germline V gene (reference sequence). This CDR3 has 14 residues. The CDR3 DNA is TGTGCCAGCAGCCCGACAGGGGGGCGTTCACCCCTCCACTTT. Its protein is CASSPTGGRSPLHF.

This clonotype was detected many times. The chain combines TRBV7-9 with TRBJ2-6; tentatively, D is TRBD1 or TRBD2 (5 bases each). V was cut by 3 bases and J by 7 bases, with 7 bases left in between. In germline, CDR1 is SEHNR, CDR2 FQNEAQ (reference sequence). This CDR3 contains 13 residues. In DNA, the CDR3 is TGTGCCAGCAGCTTGGGGGTAGCCAACGTCCTGACTTTC. Protein sequence: CASSLGVANVLTF.

The chain has TRBV12-2 and TRBJ1-4; the D call of TRBD1 is as the table states it, not checked on the DNA. TRBV12-2 is flagged as a pseudogene. There are 18 residues in the CDR3. The CDR3 DNA reads as TGTGCAAGTCGCTTAGCCTCCAGGGGAAAGGCAACTAATGAAAAACTGTTTTTT. This codes for CASRLASRGKATNEKLFF.

This clonotype was recorded many times. The chain combines TRBV28 with TRBJ2-1; D unresolved. The CDR3 sequence is 23 residues long. Germline CDR1 reads MDHEN; CDR2 reads SYDVKM. Trimming cost V 5 bases and J 4 bases, with 39 bases left between them. The CDR3 DNA sequence: TGTGCCAGCAGTAGTCAACTCTATCCTACATATACATCCCTATCCTACATATACAATGAGCAGTTCTTC. Protein product: CASSSQLYPTYTSLSYIYNEQFF.

This clonotype was observed many times. The rearrangement links TRBV20-1 to TRBJ2-7; D may be TRBD1 or TRBD2 (5 bases each). The CDR3 has 13 residues. Germline V CDR1 and CDR2: DFQATT, SNEGSKA (reference sequence). V gave up 2 bases and J gave up 0 bases, with 8 bases separating them. The CDR3 nucleotides read TGCAGTGCTAGAAGGGACGCCTCCTACGAGCAGTACTTC. Protein: CSARRDASYEQYF.

Worth noting for this clonotype: This sequence may be a read error, since a much larger clone differs from it by one base. The chain has TRBV6-2 or TRBV6-3 and TRBJ2-1, with 10 bases identical to TRBD2. The CDR3 is 16 residues long. J lost 4 bases, V lost 11 bases, and 14 bases had no gene match. Germline CDR1 MNHEY, CDR2 SVGEGT. The CDR3 region has the DNA TGTGCCGCTACACAAGCGGGACTAGCGAGGTACAATGAGCAGTTCTTC. It specifies CAATQAGLARYNEQFF.